These T cell receptor beta chains were read from a single sample in a study of blood T cell repertoires in COVID-19. Measured with immunoSEQ multiplex PCR; TCRdb has only the in-frame clones, and not every one. The sample lists approximately 91,000 clones; around 80% were seen once. Sequencing used peripheral blood. These receptors were collected from a man in his 70s with acute or convalescent COVID-19. Both conserved end residues are part of each CDR3. The D gene is left open where the match is weak. The size entry is marked missing in some rows and otherwise reads once, few, many or a size class.

>NA|NA|TRBJ2-7|TRBV28
TGTGCCAGCAGTACACCAGGGGGGCGAGTATACGAGCAGTACTTC
CASSTPGGRVYEQYF
>NA|TRBD1|TRBJ1-1|TRBV28
TGTGCCAGCAGAGACACCAACCGGGACAGGGACACTGAAGCTTTCTTT
CASRDTNRDRDTEAFF
>NA|NA|TRBJ1-2|TRBV24-1
TGTGCCACCAGTGCTAAAGCTAACTATGGCTACACCTTC
CATSAKANYGYTF
>once|NA|TRBJ1-4|TRBV28
TGTGCCAGCAGTACCCCGGGGGCAACTAATGAAAAACTGTTTTTT
CASSTPGATNEKLFF
>NA|NA|TRBJ2-3|TRBV5-6
TGTGCCAGCAGCTTTACAGGTCCAGATACGCAGTATTTT
CASSFTGPDTQYF
>NA|NA|TRBJ2-5|TRBV6-6
TGTGCCAGCAAGGAGGCTAGCAAGGAGACCCAGTACTTC
CASKEASKETQYF
>NA|TRBD1|TRBJ1-2|TRBV4-2
TGTGCCAGCAGCCAAGCCGCAGGGGGCCTTGGCTACACCTTC
CASSQAAGGLGYTF
>NA|NA|TRBJ1-1|TRBV7-2
TGTGCCAGCAGCTACGGTACCCCGAGTGGCACTGAAGCTTTCTTT
CASSYGTPSGTEAFF
>NA|NA|TRBJ1-1|TRBV27
TGTGCCAGCAGTTTCTCTGGGCCGAACACTGAAGCTTTCTTT
CASSFSGPNTEAFF
>few|TRBD1|TRBJ1-1|TRBV7-2
TGTGCCAGCAGCTTAGGGGACAGGGCGAACACTGAAGCTTTCTTT
CASSLGDRANTEAFF
>NA|NA|TRBJ1-1|TRBV15
TGTGCCACCAGCAGAGAGGTAGGGGGGGAAAAAGCTTTCTTT
CATSREVGGEKAFF
>few|NA|TRBJ1-2|TRBV28
TGTGCCAGCAGTTTAGCCAGGGTGTCCTATGGCTACACCTTC
CASSLARVSYGYTF
>NA|TRBD1|TRBJ2-3|TRBV11-3
TGTGCCAGCAGCTTAGATGGGACAGCAGATACGCAGTATTTT
CASSLDGTADTQYF
>NA|TRBD1|TRBJ2-4|TRBV3-1/TRBV3-2
TGTGCCAGCAGCCCCAGACAGGGAGTGGGAAACATTCAGTACTTC
CASSPRQGVGNIQYF
>few|NA|TRBJ2-2|TRBV29-1
TGCAGCGTTACAGGGTCCACCGGGGAGCTGTTTTTT
CSVTGSTGELFF
>NA|NA|TRBJ2-1|TRBV15
TGTGCCACCAGCAGAGCGGGAGATCGTTTCAAGCAGTTCTTC
CATSRAGDRFKQFF
>NA|TRBD1|TRBJ2-7|TRBV6-5
TGTGCCAGCAGCAACCGGGACAGGGTATCCTACGAGCAGTACTTC
CASSNRDRVSYEQYF
>NA|NA|TRBJ2-7|TRBV2
TGTGCCAGCAGTGAAGAGCATCTAGTTGCCACCTACGAGCAGTACTTC
CASSEEHLVATYEQYF
>NA|NA|TRBJ2-7|TRBV7-2
TGTGCCAGCAGCTTAGCCGGGGGAGCTCTTGGGGTCGAGCAGTACTTC
CASSLAGGALGVEQYF
>once|TRBD2|TRBJ2-3|TRBV11-2
TGTGCCAGCAGCTTAGCGACTAGCGGAGCTTTCATAGATACGCAGTATTTT
CASSLATSGAFIDTQYF
>once|TRBD1|TRBJ1-2|TRBV27
TGTGCCAGCAGATACTACGGGGACAGGCGGCTGAGCTACACCTTC
CASRYYGDRRLSYTF
>NA|NA|TRBJ2-3|TRBV6-1
TGTGCCAGCAGTGAGAACACAGGGAGCACAGATACGCAGTATTTT
CASSENTGSTDTQYF
>NA|NA|TRBJ2-2|TRBV6-1
TGTGCCAGCAGTGAACCAGGGACTCTATCCGGGGAGCTGTTTTTT
CASSEPGTLSGELFF
>NA|TRBD1|TRBJ1-5|TRBV27
TGTGCCAGCAGTTTTACAGGGGGCGCAAGCAATCAGCCCCAGCATTTT
CASSFTGGASNQPQHF
>NA|NA|TRBJ1-1|TRBV7-8
TGTGCCAGCAGCTCGCAGTGGCGGGGCCCCGAGAACACTGAAGCTTTCTTT
CASSSQWRGPENTEAFF
>NA|TRBD1|TRBJ2-4|TRBV12-5
TGTGCTAGTGGTTTGCCTGCTGGACAGGGAAAAAACATTCAGTACTTC
CASGLPAGQGKNIQYF
>NA|NA|TRBJ2-1|TRBV29-1
TGCAGCGTTGGACAGGAGGAGCAGTTCTTC
CSVGQEEQFF
>NA|NA|TRBJ1-2|TRBV5-1
TGCGCCAGCAGCTTGGGGGGCGGTGGCTATGGCTACACCTTC
CASSLGGGGYGYTF
>NA|TRBD1|TRBJ1-2|TRBV6-5
TGTGCCAGCTTAGGGACAGCTTCCTATGGCTACACCTTC
CASLGTASYGYTF
>NA|NA|TRBJ2-2|TRBV29-1
TGCAGCGTTGGGCGGCGAGGCGAGAACACCGGGGAGCTGTTTTTT
CSVGRRGENTGELFF
>few|NA|TRBJ1-3|TRBV30
TGTGCCTGGAGTGTATCGGAGGGTTGGGGAAACACCATATATTTT
CAWSVSEGWGNTIYF
>few|TRBD1|TRBJ2-7|TRBV19
TGTGCCAGTAGTACGAGACAGGGGGATCGGTACGAGCAGTACTTC
CASSTRQGDRYEQYF
>few|TRBD1|TRBJ2-5|TRBV15
TGTGCCACCAGCAGAGATCTAACAGGGGGGCAGACCCAGTACTTC
CATSRDLTGGQTQYF
>once|NA|TRBJ2-1|TRBV6-2/TRBV6-3
TGTGCCAGCAGTGCGTCGGGAGTATCCTACAATGAGCAGTTCTTC
CASSASGVSYNEQFF
>NA|TRBD1|TRBJ1-3|TRBV7-2
TGTGCCAGCAGCGGACAGGGGTCGGCTGGAAACACCATATATTTT
CASSGQGSAGNTIYF
>NA|TRBD1|TRBJ2-2|TRBV19
TGTGCCAGTAGTGTAGGAACAGGGGGCGCAAAAGGGGAGCTGTTTTTT
CASSVGTGGAKGELFF
>NA|TRBD1|TRBJ1-6|TRBV2
TGTGCCAGCAGGGGGGGACAGGGTGGATCACCCCTCCACTTT
CASRGGQGGSPLHF
>NA|NA|TRBJ1-1|TRBV6-2/TRBV6-3
TGTGCCAGCAGTCCCCAGCCCGGGGGGCCTGAAGCTTTCTTT
CASSPQPGGPEAFF
>NA|TRBD2|TRBJ2-1|TRBV7-3
TGTGCCAGCAGCCAGGGGACTAGCGGGTACAATGAGCAGTTCTTC
CASSQGTSGYNEQFF
>NA|TRBD1|TRBJ2-2|TRBV18
TGTGCCAGCTCATGGGGACAGCCAAGCGGGGAGCTGTTTTTT
CASSWGQPSGELFF
>few|NA|TRBJ2-7|TRBV29-1
TGCAGCGTTGTCGGGGATGCCTACGAGCAGTACTTC
CSVVGDAYEQYF
>NA|TRBD2|TRBJ2-3|TRBV7-9
TGTGCCAGCAGCTTTACCCTTCGGACTAGCGGAAAGCGCACAGATACGCAGTATTTT
CASSFTLRTSGKRTDTQYF
>once|TRBD2|TRBJ2-7|TRBV7-2
TGTGCCAGCAGCTTATTACTAGCGGGAGGTTATGAGCAGTACTTC
CASSLLLAGGYEQYF
>NA|NA|TRBJ1-1|TRBV2
TGTGCCAGCAACAGTTACACTGAAGCTTTCTTT
CASNSYTEAFF
>few|TRBD1|TRBJ1-1|TRBV12-3/TRBV12-4
TGTGCCAGCCAGAGGACAGGGAACACTGAAGCTTTCTTT
CASQRTGNTEAFF
>NA|TRBD2|TRBJ2-1|TRBV14
TGTGCCAGCAGCCAACTAGCGGGGGCGGGGAAGAATGAGCAGTTCTTC
CASSQLAGAGKNEQFF
>NA|TRBD2|TRBJ2-1|TRBV27
TGTGCCAGCAGTTTGGTTAGGACTAGCGGGAATAATGAGCAGTTCTTC
CASSLVRTSGNNEQFF
>few|TRBD2|TRBJ2-1|TRBV7-9
TGTGCCAGCAGCATTAGCGGGACGACCTACAATGAGCAGTTCTTC
CASSISGTTYNEQFF
>NA|NA|TRBJ1-1|TRBV7-2
TGTGCCAGCAGCTTCTTGGGGGCGGTCACTGAAGCTTTCTTT
CASSFLGAVTEAFF
>NA|TRBD1|TRBJ2-4|TRBV27
TGTGCCAGCAGTGACCGGGACAGGGGGTATCCAAAAAACATTCAGTACTTC
CASSDRDRGYPKNIQYF
>NA|TRBD1|TRBJ1-6|TRBV7-9
TGTGCCAGCAGCAAAGGACAGGGAACAGACAATTCACCCCTCCACTTT
CASSKGQGTDNSPLHF
>few|TRBD1|TRBJ1-1|TRBV14
TGTGCCAGCAGCTTACAGGGGATCAACACTGAAGCTTTCTTT
CASSLQGINTEAFF
>once|TRBD1|TRBJ2-5|TRBV3-1/TRBV3-2
TGTGCCAGCAGCCGATCGTTGACAGGGGGGTCGGACTTC
CASSRSLTGGSDF
>NA|NA|TRBJ2-7|TRBV11-2
TGTGCCAGCAGCTTAGGAGGCCCCGGCGGCGAGCAGTACTTC
CASSLGGPGGEQYF
>NA|NA|TRBJ2-3|TRBV14
TGTGCCAGCAGGGATACAGGGAAAGGCGGAGATACGCAGTATTTT
CASRDTGKGGDTQYF